The present T cell receptor beta chain was sequenced within a study of blood T cell repertoires in COVID-19. Across the whole study: Sites across the United States, Italy and Spain contributed samples from acute and convalescent COVID-19. Nucleic acid was either cDNA or gDNA, and it came from T cells, B-cell-depleted T cells, or PBMCs.

The protocol was immunoSEQ multiplex PCR, while the TCRdb copy is restricted to in-frame clones and leaves out a portion. In the table there are around 300,000 clones, over 75% of which are singletons. V lost 2 bases and J lost 1; bases outside the gene matches: 11. In germline, CDR1 is SGDLS, CDR2 YYNGEE. CDR3 length: 19 residues. Sequencing was performed on peripheral blood. The TCR sequence derives from a woman in her 70s with acute or convalescent COVID-19. The chain couples TRBV9 to TRBJ2-3; 12 bases are a match to TRBD2. The CDR3 here is CASSVLGTSGPLGTDTQYF. The CDR3 DNA is TGTGCCAGCAGCGTGCTCGGGACTAGCGGGCCGCTAGGCACAGATACGCAGTATTTT.